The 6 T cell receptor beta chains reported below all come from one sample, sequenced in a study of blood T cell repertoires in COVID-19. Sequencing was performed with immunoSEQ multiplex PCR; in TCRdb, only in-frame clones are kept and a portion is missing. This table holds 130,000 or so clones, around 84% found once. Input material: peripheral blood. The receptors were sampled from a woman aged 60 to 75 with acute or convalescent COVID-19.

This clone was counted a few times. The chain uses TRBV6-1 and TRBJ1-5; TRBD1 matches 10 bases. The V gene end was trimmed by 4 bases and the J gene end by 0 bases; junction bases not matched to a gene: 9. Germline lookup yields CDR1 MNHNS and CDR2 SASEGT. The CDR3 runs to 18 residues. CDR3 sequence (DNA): TGTGCCAGCAGTGCTACGACAGGGGGCCCCTATAGCAATCAGCCCCAGCATTTT. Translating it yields CASSATTGGPYSNQPQHF.

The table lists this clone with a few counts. The CDR3 is CASSRDISRGAFF. In nucleotides, the CDR3 is TGTGCCAGCAGCCGGGACATCTCTAGAGGAGCTTTCTTT. The chain combines TRBV27 with TRBJ1-1, with a weak D call TRBD1 (6 bases). Germline lookup yields CDR1 MNHEY and CDR2 SMNVEV (reference sequence). CDR3 size: 13 residues. V lost 6 bases, J lost 10 bases, and 18 bases lay in between.

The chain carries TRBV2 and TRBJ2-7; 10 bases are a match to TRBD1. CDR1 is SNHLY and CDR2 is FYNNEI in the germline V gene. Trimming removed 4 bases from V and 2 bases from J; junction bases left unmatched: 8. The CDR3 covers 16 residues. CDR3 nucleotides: TGTGCCAGCAGTGGGGAGGACAGGGGGATGCCCTACGAGCAGTACTTC. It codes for CASSGEDRGMPYEQYF.

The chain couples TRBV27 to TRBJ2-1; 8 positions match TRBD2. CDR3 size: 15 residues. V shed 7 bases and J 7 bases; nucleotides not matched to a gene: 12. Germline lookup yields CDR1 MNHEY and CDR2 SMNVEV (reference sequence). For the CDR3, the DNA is TGTGCCAGCACTTCCGGGACTAGTGGCGGAAATGAGCAGTTCTTC. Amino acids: CASTSGTSGGNEQFF.

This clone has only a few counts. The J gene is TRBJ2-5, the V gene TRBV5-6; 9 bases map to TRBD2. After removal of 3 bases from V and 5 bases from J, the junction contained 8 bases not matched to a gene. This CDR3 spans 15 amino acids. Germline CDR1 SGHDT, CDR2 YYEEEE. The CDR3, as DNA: TGTGCCAGCAGCTCGTGGGGACTAGCCTGGGAGACCCAGTACTTC. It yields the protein CASSSWGLAWETQYF. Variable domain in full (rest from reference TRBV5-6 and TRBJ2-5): DAGVTQSPTHLIKTRGQQVTLRCSPKSGHDTVSWYQQALGQGPQFIFQYYEEEERQRGNFPDRFSGHQFPNYSSELNVNALLLGDSALYLCASSSWGLAWETQYFGPGTRLLVL.

CDR3 loop: CASSFGSGTTEAFF. The CDR3 DNA sequence: TGCGCCAGCAGCTTTGGCAGCGGAACCACTGAAGCTTTCTTT. This chain joins TRBV5-1 and TRBJ1-1; D unresolved. CDR3 length: 14 amino acids. CDR1 is SGHRS, CDR2 YFSETQ, per germline. V lost 2 bases, J lost 4 bases, and 12 bases lay in between.